Each of the 24 T cell receptor beta chains below was sequenced from the same sample in a study of OX40 agonist ivuxolimab in advanced cancers. TCRdb keeps only in-frame clones here, not all; method: immunoSEQ multiplex PCR. The sample includes around 100,000 clones, nearly 90% of them seen just once. Sequenced material: CD4+ or CD8+ T cells sorted from blood, taken in a trial of the OX40 agonist ivuxolimab. The receptor source for this set is an adult with an advanced solid tumor such as melanoma, head and neck, liver or kidney cancer.

A word on this clone: Other DNA sequences in the same sample also yield this CDR3. The chain is built from TRBV6-1 and TRBJ1-5, with unresolved D. V lost 2 bases to trimming and J lost 5 bases, with 7 bases between them. Germline V gene lookup returns CDR1 MNHNS and CDR2 SASEGT. The CDR3 extends over 13 amino acids. The CDR3 nucleotides are TGTGCCAGCAGTGAAACTTGGGATCAGCCCCAGCATTTT. As protein: CASSETWDQPQHF.

The chain has TRBV27 and TRBJ2-3; TRBD2 might be the D (5 bases). Germline-derived CDR1 and CDR2 are MNHEY and SMNVEV (reference sequence). This CDR3 is built from 15 residues. The V gene lost 9 bases and the J gene lost 0 bases, with 16 bases spanning the gap. CDR3 amino acids: CASQRALGSTDTQYF. CDR3 sequence (DNA): TGTGCCAGTCAGAGGGCACTAGGGAGCACAGATACGCAGTATTTT.

This clone was seen only once. This chain uses TRBV6-5 with TRBJ2-1; perhaps TRBD2 as D (5 bases). The CDR3 contains 16 residues. Looked up from germline, CDR1 is MNHEY and CDR2 is SVGAGI. Trimming removed 3 bases from V and 2 bases from J, with 14 bases in between. The CDR3 DNA follows: TGTGCCAGCAGTTATCTGTCCCGGGGTACCTACAATGAGCAGTTCTTC. Protein sequence: CASSYLSRGTYNEQFF.

The V and J genes are TRBV11-3 and TRBJ2-5; 15 bases map to TRBD2. This CDR3 contains 16 residues. Looked up from germline, CDR1 is SGHNT and CDR2 is YENEEA. V lost 4 bases, J lost 5 bases, and 5 bases stayed unmatched. CDR3 protein: CASSSSGTSGRETQYF. Here the CDR3 DNA reads TGTGCCAGCAGCTCCTCCGGGACTAGCGGGAGGGAGACCCAGTACTTC.

This sequence joins TRBV6-1 and TRBJ2-1; possible D gene TRBD2, 6 bases. The germline gives CDR1 MNHNS, CDR2 SASEGT. The V end was cut by 4 bases, the J end by 7 bases, with 17 bases between. This CDR3 contains 15 residues. The CDR3 DNA is TGTGCCAGCAGTGGGAGGATAGCGGAACCTAATGAGCAGTTCTTC. Its translation is CASSGRIAEPNEQFF.

The genes are TRBV5-1 and TRBJ1-2; possible D gene TRBD1, 6 bases. CDR3 size: 14 residues. In germline, CDR1 is SGHRS, CDR2 YFSETQ. V shed 4 bases and J shed 8 bases, with 18 bases lying between them. CDR3 nucleotides: TGCGCCAGCAGCCTCGAGGGACAAGGAGGCGGCTACACCTTC. This gives the protein CASSLEGQGGGYTF.

The V and J genes are TRBV25-1 and TRBJ1-1; D might be TRBD1 (6 bases). The germline V and J ends were trimmed by 5 bases and 10 bases, with 17 bases remaining between them. CDR1 and CDR2 from the germline V gene are MGHDK and SYGVNS. This CDR3 has 13 residues. CDR3 bases: TGTGCCAGCAGTCCTGGGGGCACACCGCCAGCTTTCTTT. Its protein is CASSPGGTPPAFF.

The chain uses TRBV6-5 and TRBJ1-4; 7 nucleotides agree with TRBD1. The CDR3 is 15 amino acids. The V gene's germline CDR1 is MNHEY and CDR2 SVGAGI. V shed 0 bases, J shed 6 bases, and the junction held 4 bases outside the gene matches. The CDR3 DNA follows: TGTGCCAGCAGTTACTCGATAACAGGGGATGAAAAACTGTTTTTT. Translation: CASSYSITGDEKLFF.

This chain connects TRBV10-1 to TRBJ2-2; 10 nucleotides match TRBD1. V lost 3 bases and J lost 7; bases outside the gene matches: 11. Germline V gene lookup returns CDR1 WNHNN and CDR2 SYGVQD (reference sequence). The CDR3 contains 17 residues. This CDR3 reads CASSDRQGANRHGELFF. CDR3 bases: TGCGCCAGCAGTGACCGACAGGGGGCGAATAGACACGGGGAGCTGTTTTTT.

The chain is built from TRBV7-9 and TRBJ1-6; 9 bases fit TRBD1. Trimming removed 5 bases from V and 10 bases from J; junction bases left unmatched: 6. Germline assignment: CDR1 SEHNR and CDR2 FQNEAQ (reference sequence). The CDR3 has 14 residues. CDR3: CASSQTGGLSPLHF. The CDR3 coding sequence is TGTGCCAGCAGCCAGACAGGGGGATTATCACCCCTCCACTTT.

The rearrangement links TRBV6-1 to TRBJ2-3; TRBD1 aligns across 9 bases. This CDR3 spans 14 amino acids. V was clipped by 6 bases and J by 6 bases; unmatched bases: 7. CDR1 is MNHNS, CDR2 SASEGT, per germline. CDR3 DNA sequence: TGTGCCAGCAGCCTGACAGGGGGGAGGGATACGCAGTATTTT. Translation: CASSLTGGRDTQYF.

The genes are TRBV9 and TRBJ2-3; maybe TRBD2 (5 bases). V lost 0 bases to trimming and J lost 3 bases, with 11 bases between them. Germline V CDR1 and CDR2: SGDLS, YYNGEE. CDR3 length equals 15 residues. CDR3 sequence reads: CASSVDSGGTDTQYF. DNA for the CDR3: TGTGCCAGCAGCGTAGATAGTGGAGGTACAGATACGCAGTATTTT.

The chain combines TRBV10-1 with TRBJ2-5; 9 bases map to TRBD2. Trimming removed 5 bases from V and 5 bases from J; junction bases left unmatched: 12. The germline V gene encodes CDR1 WNHNN and CDR2 SYGVQD (reference sequence). This CDR3 has 16 residues. The DNA of the CDR3 is TGCGCCAGCAGTCTCCACCAGGGACTAGCTGTCGAGACCCAGTACTTC. This translates into CASSLHQGLAVETQYF.

The chain recombines TRBV30 with TRBJ1-2; D gene uncertain. The CDR3 is made up of 11 amino acids. V dropped 2 bases and J dropped 2 bases, with 3 bases sitting between them. Looked up from germline, CDR1 is GTSNPN and CDR2 is SVGIG (reference sequence). The DNA of the CDR3 is TGTGCCTGGAGTCTCAACTATGGCTACACCTTC. Its protein is CAWSLNYGYTF.

This chain connects TRBV28 to TRBJ2-7, with 10 bases fitting TRBD1. Per the germline V gene, CDR1 is MDHEN and CDR2 is SYDVKM. The trim removed 6 bases at V and 2 bases at J, leaving 1 base unmatched. The CDR3 spans 13 residues. CDR3 region: CASRGQGTYEQYF. The CDR3 DNA reads as TGTGCCAGCAGGGGACAGGGGACCTACGAGCAGTACTTC.

The rearrangement joins TRBV7-8 to TRBJ1-1, with D possibly TRBD1 on 6 matching bases. This CDR3 region has 14 residues. The V end was cut by 3 bases, the J end by 5 bases, with 13 bases between. The germline CDR1 and CDR2 sequences are SGHVS and FQNEAQ. The CDR3 coding sequence is TGTGCCAGCAGCTTCGGACAGCGGGGAACTGAAGCTTTCTTT. It is translated as CASSFGQRGTEAFF.

V gene TRBV19 combines with J gene TRBJ2-3; a possible D gene is TRBD1 (5 bases). Trimming removed 3 bases from V and 7 bases from J, with 14 bases in between. The CDR3 totals 14 residues. Germline lookup yields CDR1 LNHDA and CDR2 SQIVND (reference sequence). This CDR3 reads CASSMGLGRNTQYF. The CDR3 DNA reads as TGTGCCAGTAGTATGGGATTGGGGCGCAATACGCAGTATTTT.

The V and J genes are TRBV5-6 and TRBJ2-6, with D possibly called TRBD1 or TRBD2 (5 bases each). Germline assignment: CDR1 SGHDT and CDR2 YYEEEE. This CDR3 has 16 amino acids. Trimming removed 3 bases at V and 0 bases at J, with 10 bases between. The CDR3 is CASSYGAYSGANVLTF. The CDR3 DNA follows: TGTGCCAGCAGCTACGGGGCTTACTCTGGGGCCAACGTCCTGACTTTC.

The rearrangement joins TRBV4-1 to TRBJ1-1; no reliable D call. CDR1 is MGHRA and CDR2 is YSYEKL in the germline V gene. This CDR3 comprises 15 residues. Deletions cut 0 bases from V and 1 base from J, with 9 bases between. This CDR3 is CASSQEMGRNTEAFF. CDR3 in DNA: TGCGCCAGCAGCCAAGAAATGGGGAGGAACACTGAAGCTTTCTTT.

The V gene is TRBV7-6, the J gene TRBJ2-7; the match to TRBD2 covers 7 bases. Trimming at V came to 1 base and at J to 4 bases, leaving 7 bases not matched to a gene. This CDR3 spans 15 amino acids. Per the germline V gene, CDR1 is SGHVS and CDR2 is FNYEAQ. CDR3 coding DNA: TGTGCCAGCAGCTTAGGATCAGGACTAGATTACGAGCAGTACTTC. It translates to CASSLGSGLDYEQYF.

The chain links TRBV28 to TRBJ2-7; 9 nucleotides match TRBD2. V trimming: 5 bases; J trimming: 5 bases; junction bases outside the gene matches: 7. This CDR3 region has 14 residues. CDR1 is MDHEN and CDR2 is SYDVKM in the germline V gene. The CDR3 sequence is CASSLRGGFHEQYF. The CDR3 DNA reads as TGTGCCAGCAGTCTGCGGGGGGGGTTTCACGAGCAGTACTTC.

CDR3 residues: CASTSGSPYGYTF. In nucleotides, the CDR3 is TGTGCCAGCACGTCGGGATCCCCCTATGGCTACACCTTC. This sequence joins TRBV6-1 and TRBJ1-2; D gene uncertain. V lost 7 bases to trimming and J lost 4 bases, with 13 bases between them. Germline V gene data show CDR1 as MNHNS and CDR2 as SASEGT. The CDR3 sequence is 13 residues long.

V usage is TRBV30 and J usage is TRBJ2-1, with D maybe TRBD1 (5 bases). Germline V gene data show CDR1 as GTSNPN and CDR2 as SVGIG (reference sequence). The length of the CDR3 is 15 residues. Trimming took off 3 bases at V and 0 bases at J, with 12 bases between the two ends. CDR3 sequence reads: CAWRNDSSSYNEQFF. The CDR3 nucleotides are TGTGCCTGGAGGAACGACAGCAGCTCCTACAATGAGCAGTTCTTC.

The CDR3 loop is CASSLGGGTEAFF. The CDR3 coding sequence is TGTGCCAGTAGCCTTGGAGGGGGCACTGAAGCTTTCTTT. The chain combines TRBV19 with TRBJ1-1, with a possible D match to TRBD1 (6 bases). V lost 6 bases, J lost 4 bases, and 12 bases lay in between. This CDR3 is built from 13 residues. Germline V gives CDR1 LNHDA, CDR2 SQIVND (reference sequence).